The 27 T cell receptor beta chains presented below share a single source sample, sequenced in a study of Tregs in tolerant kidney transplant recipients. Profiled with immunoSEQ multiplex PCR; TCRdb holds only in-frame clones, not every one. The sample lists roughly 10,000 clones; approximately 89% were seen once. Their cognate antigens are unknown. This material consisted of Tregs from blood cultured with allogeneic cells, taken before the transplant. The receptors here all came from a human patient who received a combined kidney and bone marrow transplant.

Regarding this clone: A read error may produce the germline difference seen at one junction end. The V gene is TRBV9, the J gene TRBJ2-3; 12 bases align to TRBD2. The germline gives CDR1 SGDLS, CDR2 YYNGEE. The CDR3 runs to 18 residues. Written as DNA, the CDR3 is TGTGCCAGCAGCTTCCAGGGACTAGCGGGTACTAGCACAGGTACGCAGTATTTT. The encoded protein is CASSFQGLAGTSTGTQYF.

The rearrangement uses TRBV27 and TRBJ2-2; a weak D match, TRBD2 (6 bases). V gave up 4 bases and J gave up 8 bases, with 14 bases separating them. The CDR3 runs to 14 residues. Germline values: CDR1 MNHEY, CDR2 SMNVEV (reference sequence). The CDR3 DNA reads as TGTGCCAGCAGTTCAAGCGGGCTTAGTGGGGAGCTGTTTTTT. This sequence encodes CASSSSGLSGELFF.

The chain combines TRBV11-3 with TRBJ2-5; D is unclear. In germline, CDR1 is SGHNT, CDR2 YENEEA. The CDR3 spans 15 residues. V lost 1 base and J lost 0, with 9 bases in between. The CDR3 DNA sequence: TGTGCCAGCAGCTTAGGTCACGGGTACCAAGAGACCCAGTACTTC. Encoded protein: CASSLGHGYQETQYF.

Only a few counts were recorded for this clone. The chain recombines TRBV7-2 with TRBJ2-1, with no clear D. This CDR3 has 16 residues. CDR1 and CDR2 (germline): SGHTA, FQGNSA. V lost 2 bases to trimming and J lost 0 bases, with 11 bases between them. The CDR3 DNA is TGTGCCAGCAGCTTATTTGCTCGTGTCTCCTACAATGAGCAGTTCTTC. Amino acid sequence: CASSLFARVSYNEQFF.

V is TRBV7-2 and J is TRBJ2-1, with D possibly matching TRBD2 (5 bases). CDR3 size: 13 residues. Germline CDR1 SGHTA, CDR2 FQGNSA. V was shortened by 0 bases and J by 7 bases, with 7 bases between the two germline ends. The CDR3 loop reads CASSLARVNEQFF. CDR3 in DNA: TGTGCCAGCAGCTTAGCGAGGGTTAATGAGCAGTTCTTC.

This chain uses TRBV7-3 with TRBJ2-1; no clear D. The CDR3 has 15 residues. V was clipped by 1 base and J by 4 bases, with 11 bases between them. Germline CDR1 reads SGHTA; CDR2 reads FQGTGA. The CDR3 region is CASSLRFTHYNEQFF. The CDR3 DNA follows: TGTGCCAGCAGCTTAAGGTTTACACATTACAATGAGCAGTTCTTC.

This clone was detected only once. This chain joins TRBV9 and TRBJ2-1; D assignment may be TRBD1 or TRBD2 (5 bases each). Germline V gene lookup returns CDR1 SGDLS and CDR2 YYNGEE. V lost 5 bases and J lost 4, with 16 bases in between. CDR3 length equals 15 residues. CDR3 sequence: CASSRTGTGYNEQFF. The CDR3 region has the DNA TGTGCCAGCAGTAGGACCGGGACGGGTTACAATGAGCAGTTCTTC.

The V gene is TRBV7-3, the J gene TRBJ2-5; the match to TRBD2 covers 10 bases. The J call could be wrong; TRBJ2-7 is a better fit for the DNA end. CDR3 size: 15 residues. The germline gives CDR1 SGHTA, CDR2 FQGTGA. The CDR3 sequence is CASSHLAGETYEQYF. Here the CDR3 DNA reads TGTGCCAGCAGCCATCTAGCGGGAGAAACCTACGAGCAGTACTTC.

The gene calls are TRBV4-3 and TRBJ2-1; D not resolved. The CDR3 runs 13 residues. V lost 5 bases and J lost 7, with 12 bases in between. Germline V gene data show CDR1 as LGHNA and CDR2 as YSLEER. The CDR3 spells CASSSTGRNEQFF. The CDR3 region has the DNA TGCGCCAGCAGCTCTACCGGGCGGAATGAGCAGTTCTTC.

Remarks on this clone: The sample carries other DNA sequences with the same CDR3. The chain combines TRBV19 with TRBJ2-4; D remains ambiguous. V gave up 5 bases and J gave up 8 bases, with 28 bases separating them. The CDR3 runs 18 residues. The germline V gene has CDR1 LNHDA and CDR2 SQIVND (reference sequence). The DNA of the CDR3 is TGTGCCAGTAGTCTATATCACGCCGGGCTCGACAAAGGCCACATTCAGTACTTC. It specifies CASSLYHAGLDKGHIQYF.

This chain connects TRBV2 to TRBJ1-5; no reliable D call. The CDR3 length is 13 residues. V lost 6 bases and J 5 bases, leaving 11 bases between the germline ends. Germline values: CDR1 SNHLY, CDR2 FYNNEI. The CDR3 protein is CASRRAMDQPQHF. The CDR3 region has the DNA TGTGCCAGCAGGAGGGCGATGGATCAGCCCCAGCATTTT.

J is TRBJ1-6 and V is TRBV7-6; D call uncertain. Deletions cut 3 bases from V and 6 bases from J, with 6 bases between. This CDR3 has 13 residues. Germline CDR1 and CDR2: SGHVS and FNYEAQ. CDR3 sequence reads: CASSFIGNSPLHF. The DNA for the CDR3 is TGTGCCAGCAGCTTCATTGGTAATTCACCCCTCCACTTT.

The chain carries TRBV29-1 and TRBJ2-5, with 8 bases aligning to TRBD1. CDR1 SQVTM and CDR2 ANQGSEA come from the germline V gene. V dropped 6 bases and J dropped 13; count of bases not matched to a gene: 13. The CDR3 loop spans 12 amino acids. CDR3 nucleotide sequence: TGCAGCGTCAGGGGGCTAGCCCTGGGTGTGTACTTC. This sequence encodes CSVRGLALGVYF. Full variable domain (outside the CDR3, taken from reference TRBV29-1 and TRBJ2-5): SAVISQKPSRDICQRGTSLTIQCQVDSQVTMMFWYRQQPGQSLTLIATANQGSEATYESGFVIDKFPISRPNLTFSTLTVSNMSPEDSSIYLCSVRGLALGVYFGPGTRLLVL.

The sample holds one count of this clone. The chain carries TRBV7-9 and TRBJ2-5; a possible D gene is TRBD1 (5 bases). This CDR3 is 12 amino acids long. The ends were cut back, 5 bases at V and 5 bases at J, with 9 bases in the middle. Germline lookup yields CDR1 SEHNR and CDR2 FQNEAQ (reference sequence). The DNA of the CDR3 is TGTGCCAGCAGCCAGGGTGTGGAGACCCAGTACTTC. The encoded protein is CASSQGVETQYF.

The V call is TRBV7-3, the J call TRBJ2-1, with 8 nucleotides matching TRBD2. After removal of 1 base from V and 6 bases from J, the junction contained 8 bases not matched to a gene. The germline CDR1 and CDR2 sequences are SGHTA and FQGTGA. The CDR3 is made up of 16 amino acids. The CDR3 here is CASSLMGGRMGNEQFF. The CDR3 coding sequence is TGTGCCAGCAGCTTAATGGGCGGGAGGATGGGCAATGAGCAGTTCTTC.

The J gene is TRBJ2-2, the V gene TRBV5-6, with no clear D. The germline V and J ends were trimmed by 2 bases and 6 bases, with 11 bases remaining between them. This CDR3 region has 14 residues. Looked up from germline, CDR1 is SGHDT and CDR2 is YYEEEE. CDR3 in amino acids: CASSFPTRAGELFF. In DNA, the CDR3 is TGTGCCAGCAGCTTTCCAACTCGGGCCGGGGAGCTGTTTTTT.

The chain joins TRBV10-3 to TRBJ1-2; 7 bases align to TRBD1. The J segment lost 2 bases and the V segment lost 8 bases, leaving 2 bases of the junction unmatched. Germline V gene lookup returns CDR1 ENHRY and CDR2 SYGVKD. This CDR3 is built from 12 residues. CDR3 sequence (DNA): TGTGCCATCGCGGGACAGAACTATGGCTACACCTTC. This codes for CAIAGQNYGYTF.

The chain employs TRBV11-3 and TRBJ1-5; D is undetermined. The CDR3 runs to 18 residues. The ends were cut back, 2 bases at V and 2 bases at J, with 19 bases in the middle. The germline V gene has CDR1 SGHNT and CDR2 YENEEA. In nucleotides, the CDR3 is TGTGCCAGCAGCTTATGCGGTAACGGCGCCGCGGGCAATCAGCCCCAGCATTTT. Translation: CASSLCGNGAAGNQPQHF.

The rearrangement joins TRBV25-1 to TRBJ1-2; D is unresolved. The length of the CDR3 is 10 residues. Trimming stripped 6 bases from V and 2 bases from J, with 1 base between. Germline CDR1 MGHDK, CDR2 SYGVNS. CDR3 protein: CASRNYGYTF. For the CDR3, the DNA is TGTGCCAGCAGAAACTATGGCTACACCTTC.

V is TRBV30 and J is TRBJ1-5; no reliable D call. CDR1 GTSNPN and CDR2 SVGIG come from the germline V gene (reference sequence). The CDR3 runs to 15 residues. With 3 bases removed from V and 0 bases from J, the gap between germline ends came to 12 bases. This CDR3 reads CAWRANSYSNQPQHF. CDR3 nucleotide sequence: TGTGCCTGGAGGGCCAACAGTTATAGCAATCAGCCCCAGCATTTT.

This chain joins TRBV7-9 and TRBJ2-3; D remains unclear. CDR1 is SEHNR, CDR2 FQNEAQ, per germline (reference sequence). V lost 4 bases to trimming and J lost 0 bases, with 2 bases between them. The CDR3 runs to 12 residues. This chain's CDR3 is CASSSSTDTQYF. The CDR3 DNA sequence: TGTGCCAGCAGCTCCAGCACAGATACGCAGTATTTT.

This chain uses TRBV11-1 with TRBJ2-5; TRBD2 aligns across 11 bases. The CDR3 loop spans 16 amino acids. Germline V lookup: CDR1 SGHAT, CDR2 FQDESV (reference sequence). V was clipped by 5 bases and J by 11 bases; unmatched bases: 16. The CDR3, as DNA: TGTGCCAGCAGCCCTCGGACTAGCGGGTCCAGGGGAGAGCAGTACTTC. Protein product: CASSPRTSGSRGEQYF.

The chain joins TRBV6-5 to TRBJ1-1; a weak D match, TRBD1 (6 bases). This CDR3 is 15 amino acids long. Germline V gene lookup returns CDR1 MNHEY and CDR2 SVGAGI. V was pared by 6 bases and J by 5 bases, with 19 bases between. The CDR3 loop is CASSFRGHGGTEAFF. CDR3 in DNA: TGTGCCAGCAGCTTTCGGGGGCACGGAGGGACTGAAGCTTTCTTT.

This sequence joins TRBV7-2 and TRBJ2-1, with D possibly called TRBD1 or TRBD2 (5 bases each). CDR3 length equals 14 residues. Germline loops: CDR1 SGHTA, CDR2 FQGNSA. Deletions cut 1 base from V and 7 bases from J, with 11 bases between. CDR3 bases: TGTGCCAGCAGCTTAGTTGGGGGTACTAATGAGCAGTTCTTC. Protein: CASSLVGGTNEQFF. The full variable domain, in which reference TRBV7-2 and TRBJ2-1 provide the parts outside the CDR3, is GAGVSQSPSNKVTEKGKDVELRCDPISGHTALYWYRQSLGQGLEFLIYFQGNSAPDKSGLPSDRFSAERTGGSVSTLTIQRTQQEDSAVYLCASSLVGGTNEQFFGPGTRLTVL.

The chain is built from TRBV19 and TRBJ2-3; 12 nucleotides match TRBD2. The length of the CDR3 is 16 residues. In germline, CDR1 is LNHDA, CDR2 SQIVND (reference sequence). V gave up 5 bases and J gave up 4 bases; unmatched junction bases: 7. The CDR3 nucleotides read TGTGCCAGTAGTCTTGCACGACTAGCGGGGGCAGATACGCAGTATTTT. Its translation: CASSLARLAGADTQYF.

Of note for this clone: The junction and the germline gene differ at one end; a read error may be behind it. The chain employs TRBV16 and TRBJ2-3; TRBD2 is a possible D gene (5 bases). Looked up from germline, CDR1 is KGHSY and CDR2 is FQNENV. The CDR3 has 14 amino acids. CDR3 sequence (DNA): TGTGCCAGCAGCCAACCTAGCTTGGCAGATACGCGGTATTTT. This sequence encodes CASSQPSLADTRYF.

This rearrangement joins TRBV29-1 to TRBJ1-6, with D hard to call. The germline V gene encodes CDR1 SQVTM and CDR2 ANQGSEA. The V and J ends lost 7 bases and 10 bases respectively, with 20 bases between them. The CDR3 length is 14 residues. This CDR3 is CSAKGEGMNSPLHF. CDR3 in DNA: TGCAGCGCCAAGGGTGAGGGAATGAACTCACCCCTCCACTTT.